These 27 T cell receptor beta chains came from one sample sequenced in a study of glioma-infiltrating T cells. The iRepertoire nested amplicon-rescue multiplex PCR amplified TCR alpha and beta CDR3s from RNA. Each CDR3 protein gets one entry after TCRdb re-called the multiplex PCR reads with MiXCR. The sample consists of some 85,000 distinct CDR3 sequences, about 23% of them appearing once. The sequenced sample consisted of glioma tissue, nonneoplastic brain tissue, or PBMCs (not recorded which). The origin of the receptors is a human donor with low-grade glioma or glioblastoma, undergoing nonglioma brain surgery, or in good health (not recorded which).

This clonotype was found a few times. The CDR3: CASSVSSRRVGEQFF. The CDR3 DNA sequence: TGCGCCAGCAGTGTGTCGTCCCGGAGGGTCGGTGAGCAGTTCTTC. The chain joins TRBV10-1 to TRBJ2-1; D may be TRBD2 (6 bases). Trimming stripped 4 bases from V and 9 bases from J, with 19 bases between. This CDR3 is 15 amino acids long. CDR1 and CDR2 (germline): WNHNN, SYGVQD (reference sequence).

This clonotype ranks as medium-sized. The chain's CDR3 is CSARDLTGFPPQHF. CDR3 sequence (DNA): TGCAGTGCTAGAGATCTAACAGGCTTTCCGCCCCAGCATTTT. The rearrangement uses TRBV20-1 and TRBJ1-5, with a tentative D call TRBD1 (5 bases). Trimming cost V 0 bases and J 9 bases, with 15 bases left between them. Germline CDR1 is DFQATT and CDR2 is SNEGSKA (reference sequence). This CDR3 spans 14 amino acids.

In its sample, this clonotype was seen many times. V usage is TRBV2 and J usage is TRBJ2-1, with D possibly TRBD2 on 6 matching bases. This CDR3 comprises 15 residues. Germline CDR1 SNHLY, CDR2 FYNNEI. V was shortened by 9 bases and J by 0 bases, with 15 bases between the two germline ends. As DNA, the CDR3 is TGTGCCAGTTCCGAAGCGGGTAGCTCCTACAATGAGCAGTTCTTC. This gives the protein CASSEAGSSYNEQFF.

V is TRBV5-1 and J is TRBJ2-3; D ambiguous. Germline V gene lookup returns CDR1 SGHRS and CDR2 YFSETQ. The CDR3 is 13 residues long. V lost 4 bases, J lost 2 bases, and 8 bases lay in between. The CDR3 nucleotides read TGCGCCAGCAGCGTTGGGGTCACAGATACGCAGTATTTT. This translates into CASSVGVTDTQYF.

V and J are TRBV2 and TRBJ1-6; 8 nucleotides align to TRBD1. The CDR3 has 15 amino acids. CDR1 and CDR2 (germline): SNHLY, FYNNEI. V lost 6 bases to trimming and J lost 11 bases; unmatched junction nucleotides: 12. CDR3 nucleotides: TGTGCCAGCAGCGCGACCGGGACAGGAGGCCCACCCCTCCACTTT. This gives the protein CASSATGTGGPPLHF.

In its sample, this clonotype was seen many times. The germline gene is not matched at one end of the junction; a read error may be the cause. The rearrangement joins TRBV20-1 to TRBJ2-1, with TRBD2 identical over 11 bases. The CDR3 consists of 12 residues. Germline lookup yields CDR1 DFQATT and CDR2 SNEGSKA (reference sequence). DNA of the CDR3: TGCAGTGCTAGAGCCGGGACTAGCGGTTGTCTCTTC. It codes for CSARAGTSGCLF.

Of note for this clonotype: A junction boundary mismatches the germline segment, possibly from a read error. The CDR3 reads CASSLDGRQGQRELIF. CDR3 nucleotide sequence: TGTGCCAGCAGCTTAGATGGCCGACAGGGTCAACGGGAGCTGATTTTT. This chain uses TRBV11-3 with TRBJ2-2; a possible D gene is TRBD1 (7 bases). Germline CDR1 and CDR2: SGHNT and YENEEA. The CDR3 has 16 residues.

Comments on this clonotype: A read error is possible here, since a much larger clone lies one base away. This rearrangement joins TRBV5-1 to TRBJ1-1; D gene ambiguous. The CDR3 runs 13 residues. V was clipped by 0 bases and J by 11 bases, with 14 bases between them. Looked up from germline, CDR1 is SGHRS and CDR2 is YFSETQ. CDR3 bases: TGCGCCAGCAGCTTGGATTCACCACTGGGGGCTTTCTTT. It yields the protein CASSLDSPLGAFF.

This clonotype is labeled medium-sized. The rearrangement uses TRBV6-1 and TRBJ1-1; unclear D gene. The germline V and J ends were trimmed by 1 base and 4 bases, with 7 bases remaining between them. The CDR3 has 13 residues. Looked up from germline, CDR1 is MNHNS and CDR2 is SASEGT. CDR3 DNA sequence: TGTGCCAGCAGTGAAGGAGCGAGCACTGAAGCTTTCTTT. It yields the protein CASSEGASTEAFF.

There are a few counts of this clonotype. The V call is TRBV12-3 or TRBV12-4, the J call TRBJ1-1, with 7 bases lining up with TRBD1. The CDR3 length is 14 residues. With 7 bases clipped from V and 1 base from J, the junction kept 6 bases outside the gene matches. The DNA for the CDR3 is TGTGCCAGCACCTTAACAGGGGAGAACACTGAAGCTTTCTTT. Protein product: CASTLTGENTEAFF.

Remarks on this clonotype: A read error may be the cause here, since a much bigger clone is one base away. The chain recombines TRBV18 with TRBJ1-1; D unclear. This CDR3 is built from 15 residues. CDR1 and CDR2 (germline): KGHSH, LQKENI. Trimming shortened V by 3 bases and J by 4 bases, and 15 bases separated the two germline ends. This CDR3 reads CASSPSGRLFTEAFF. DNA for the CDR3: TGTGCCAGCTCACCGTCGGGCAGGCTATTCACTGAAGCTTTCTTT.

This clonotype was detected many times. The V call is TRBV6-1, the J call TRBJ2-7; TRBD1 agrees at 9 bases. CDR1 is MNHNS and CDR2 is SASEGT in the germline V gene. CDR3 size: 15 residues. Trimming took 5 bases from V and 0 from J; bases not matched to a gene: 5. CDR3 amino acids: CASSYDRGSSYEQYF. The CDR3, as DNA: TGTGCCAGCAGTTACGACAGGGGGAGCTCCTACGAGCAGTACTTC.

This clonotype showed up just a few times. The rearrangement uses TRBV7-2 and TRBJ2-3; a weak D match, TRBD2 (6 bases). Germline V lookup: CDR1 SGHTA, CDR2 FQGNSA. The CDR3 length is 17 residues. V dropped 5 bases and J dropped 0 bases, with 18 bases sitting between them. The DNA of the CDR3 is TGTGCCAGCAGCCGAAAGCCCCGGGACTCAAGCACAGATACGCAGTATTTT. Amino acid sequence: CASSRKPRDSSTDTQYF.

Ten or more counts support this clonotype. V gene TRBV3-1 combines with J gene TRBJ2-1; TRBD1 agrees at 11 bases. Unmatched junction bases numbered 12, after V lost 4 bases and J lost 13 bases. This CDR3 has 15 residues. The germline V gene has CDR1 LGHDT and CDR2 YNNKEL (reference sequence). The CDR3 DNA sequence: TGTGCCAGCAGCCCGATGAGGGACAGGGGGAAACTCCAGTTCTTC. The encoded protein is CASSPMRDRGKLQFF.

The chain combines TRBV19 with TRBJ2-2, with 10 nucleotides matching TRBD2. With 5 bases clipped from V and 4 bases from J, the junction kept 7 bases outside the gene matches. The CDR3 runs to 16 residues. Per the germline V gene, CDR1 is LNHDA and CDR2 is SQIVND (reference sequence). The CDR3 is CASSARTSGFTGELFF. CDR3 DNA sequence: TGTGCCAGTAGTGCCCGGACTAGCGGTTTCACCGGGGAGCTGTTTTTT.

On this clonotype: Being one base from a much bigger clone, this may be a read error. The V call is TRBV20-1, the J call TRBJ2-2; perhaps TRBD2 as D (5 bases). Germline V gives CDR1 DFQATT, CDR2 SNEGSKA (reference sequence). This CDR3 spans 17 amino acids. V dropped 4 bases and J dropped 3 bases, with 21 bases sitting between them. DNA for the CDR3: TGCAGTGCTAAGAAGCCTAGAGGGAGAATCGACACCGGGGAGCTGTTTTTT. Translated: CSAKKPRGRIDTGELFF.

V usage is TRBV5-5 and J usage is TRBJ1-3, with D perhaps matching TRBD1 (6 bases). The germline V gene has CDR1 SGHKS and CDR2 YYEKEE (reference sequence). This CDR3 region has 18 residues. V lost 3 bases and J lost 4, with 23 bases in between. CDR3 in amino acids: CASSSQPIGGLGGNTIYF. In nucleotides, the CDR3 is TGTGCCAGCAGCTCACAACCTATCGGGGGGCTGGGAGGAAACACCATATATTTT.

This clonotype was found many times. V usage is TRBV7-2 and J usage is TRBJ2-3; D uncertain. The CDR3 contains 15 residues. Germline CDR1 is SGHTA and CDR2 is FQGNSA. V was trimmed by 5 bases and J by 2 bases, leaving 14 bases between them. This chain's CDR3 is CASSLASLPTDTQYF. The CDR3 nucleotides are TGTGCCAGCAGCCTCGCCAGCTTACCCACAGATACGCAGTATTTT.

This clonotype was seen at least ten times. V gene TRBV4-1 combines with J gene TRBJ2-7, with 7 nucleotides matching TRBD1. After removal of 0 bases from V and 3 bases from J, the junction contained 11 bases not matched to a gene. The CDR3 consists of 17 residues. CDR1 MGHRA and CDR2 YSYEKL come from the germline V gene. The CDR3 loop is CASSQDGGEGAFYEQYF. For the CDR3, the DNA is TGCGCCAGCAGCCAAGATGGGGGAGAGGGGGCCTTCTACGAGCAGTACTTC.

Concerning this clonotype: A much larger clone differs from this one at a single base, so this may be a read error. The V and J genes are TRBV7-6 and TRBJ2-7, with 7 bases aligning to TRBD1. CDR3 length: 13 residues. Germline loops: CDR1 SGHVS, CDR2 FNYEAQ. The CDR3 DNA reads TGTGCCAGCAGCACGGGACAGACCTACGAGCAGCACTTC. Translating gives CASSTGQTYEQHF.

The V gene is TRBV20-1, the J gene TRBJ1-1; the match to TRBD1 covers 8 bases. With V trimmed by 8 bases and J by 1 base, 6 bases remained unmatched. The V gene's germline CDR1 is DFQATT and CDR2 SNEGSKA (reference sequence). This CDR3 contains 13 residues. The CDR3 region is CSYWTGKNTEAFF. DNA for the CDR3: TGCAGTTACTGGACAGGGAAGAACACTGAAGCTTTCTTT.

This clonotype has at least ten counts. The chain uses TRBV6-1 and TRBJ2-2; D gene unclear. Per germline, CDR1 MNHNS and CDR2 SASEGT. The germline V and J ends were trimmed by 5 bases and 3 bases, with 13 bases remaining between them. This CDR3 contains 15 residues. CDR3: CASSSRGGYTGELFF. CDR3 coding DNA: TGTGCCAGCAGTTCCCGAGGCGGATACACCGGGGAGCTGTTTTTT.

This clonotype has more than one count but fewer than ten. The chain links TRBV12-3 or TRBV12-4 to TRBJ2-3, with a possible D match to TRBD1 (6 bases). V lost 6 bases to trimming and J lost 5 bases, with 18 bases between them. The CDR3 length is 15 residues. The CDR3 DNA reads as TGTGCCAGCAGCTTCCAAACAGGGTGGATAGATACGCAGTATTTT. This gives the protein CASSFQTGWIDTQYF.

This clonotype was counted many times. The chain's CDR3 is CASSLRVDKGGHNEQFF. In DNA, the CDR3 is TGTGCCAGCAGTCTACGGGTCGACAAAGGGGGTCACAATGAGCAGTTCTTC. V is TRBV2 and J is TRBJ2-1; possible D gene TRBD1, 6 bases. Germline-derived CDR1 and CDR2 are SNHLY and FYNNEI. CDR3 length: 17 amino acids. V was clipped by 5 bases and J by 5 bases, with 22 bases between them.

This clonotype was counted ten times or more. The V call is TRBV2, the J call TRBJ1-5; D is undetermined. The CDR3 spans 14 residues. V was cut by 7 bases and J by 3 bases, with 13 bases left in between. Looked up from germline, CDR1 is SNHLY and CDR2 is FYNNEI. The CDR3 region has the DNA TGTGCCAGCAAAGGGTTCGTGATCAATCAGCCCCAGCATTTT. Encoded protein: CASKGFVINQPQHF.

Comments on this clonotype: Given a much more abundant clone one base away, this may be a read error. The chain carries TRBV12-3 or TRBV12-4 and TRBJ1-2, with D perhaps TRBD1 (6 bases). This CDR3 spans 13 amino acids. The CDR3 loop is CASSPDSNCGYTF. CDR3 DNA: TGTGCCAGCAGTCCGGACAGTAACTGTGGCTACACCTTC.

Many counts were recorded for this clonotype. The chain combines TRBV29-1 with TRBJ1-1; 7 positions agree with TRBD1. V lost 3 bases to trimming and J lost 10 bases; unmatched junction nucleotides: 8. This CDR3 is 12 amino acids long. The V gene's germline CDR1 is SQVTM and CDR2 ANQGSEA. The CDR3 sequence is CSVDSDRLRAFF. Written as DNA, the CDR3 is TGCAGCGTTGACTCGGACAGGTTGAGAGCTTTCTTT.